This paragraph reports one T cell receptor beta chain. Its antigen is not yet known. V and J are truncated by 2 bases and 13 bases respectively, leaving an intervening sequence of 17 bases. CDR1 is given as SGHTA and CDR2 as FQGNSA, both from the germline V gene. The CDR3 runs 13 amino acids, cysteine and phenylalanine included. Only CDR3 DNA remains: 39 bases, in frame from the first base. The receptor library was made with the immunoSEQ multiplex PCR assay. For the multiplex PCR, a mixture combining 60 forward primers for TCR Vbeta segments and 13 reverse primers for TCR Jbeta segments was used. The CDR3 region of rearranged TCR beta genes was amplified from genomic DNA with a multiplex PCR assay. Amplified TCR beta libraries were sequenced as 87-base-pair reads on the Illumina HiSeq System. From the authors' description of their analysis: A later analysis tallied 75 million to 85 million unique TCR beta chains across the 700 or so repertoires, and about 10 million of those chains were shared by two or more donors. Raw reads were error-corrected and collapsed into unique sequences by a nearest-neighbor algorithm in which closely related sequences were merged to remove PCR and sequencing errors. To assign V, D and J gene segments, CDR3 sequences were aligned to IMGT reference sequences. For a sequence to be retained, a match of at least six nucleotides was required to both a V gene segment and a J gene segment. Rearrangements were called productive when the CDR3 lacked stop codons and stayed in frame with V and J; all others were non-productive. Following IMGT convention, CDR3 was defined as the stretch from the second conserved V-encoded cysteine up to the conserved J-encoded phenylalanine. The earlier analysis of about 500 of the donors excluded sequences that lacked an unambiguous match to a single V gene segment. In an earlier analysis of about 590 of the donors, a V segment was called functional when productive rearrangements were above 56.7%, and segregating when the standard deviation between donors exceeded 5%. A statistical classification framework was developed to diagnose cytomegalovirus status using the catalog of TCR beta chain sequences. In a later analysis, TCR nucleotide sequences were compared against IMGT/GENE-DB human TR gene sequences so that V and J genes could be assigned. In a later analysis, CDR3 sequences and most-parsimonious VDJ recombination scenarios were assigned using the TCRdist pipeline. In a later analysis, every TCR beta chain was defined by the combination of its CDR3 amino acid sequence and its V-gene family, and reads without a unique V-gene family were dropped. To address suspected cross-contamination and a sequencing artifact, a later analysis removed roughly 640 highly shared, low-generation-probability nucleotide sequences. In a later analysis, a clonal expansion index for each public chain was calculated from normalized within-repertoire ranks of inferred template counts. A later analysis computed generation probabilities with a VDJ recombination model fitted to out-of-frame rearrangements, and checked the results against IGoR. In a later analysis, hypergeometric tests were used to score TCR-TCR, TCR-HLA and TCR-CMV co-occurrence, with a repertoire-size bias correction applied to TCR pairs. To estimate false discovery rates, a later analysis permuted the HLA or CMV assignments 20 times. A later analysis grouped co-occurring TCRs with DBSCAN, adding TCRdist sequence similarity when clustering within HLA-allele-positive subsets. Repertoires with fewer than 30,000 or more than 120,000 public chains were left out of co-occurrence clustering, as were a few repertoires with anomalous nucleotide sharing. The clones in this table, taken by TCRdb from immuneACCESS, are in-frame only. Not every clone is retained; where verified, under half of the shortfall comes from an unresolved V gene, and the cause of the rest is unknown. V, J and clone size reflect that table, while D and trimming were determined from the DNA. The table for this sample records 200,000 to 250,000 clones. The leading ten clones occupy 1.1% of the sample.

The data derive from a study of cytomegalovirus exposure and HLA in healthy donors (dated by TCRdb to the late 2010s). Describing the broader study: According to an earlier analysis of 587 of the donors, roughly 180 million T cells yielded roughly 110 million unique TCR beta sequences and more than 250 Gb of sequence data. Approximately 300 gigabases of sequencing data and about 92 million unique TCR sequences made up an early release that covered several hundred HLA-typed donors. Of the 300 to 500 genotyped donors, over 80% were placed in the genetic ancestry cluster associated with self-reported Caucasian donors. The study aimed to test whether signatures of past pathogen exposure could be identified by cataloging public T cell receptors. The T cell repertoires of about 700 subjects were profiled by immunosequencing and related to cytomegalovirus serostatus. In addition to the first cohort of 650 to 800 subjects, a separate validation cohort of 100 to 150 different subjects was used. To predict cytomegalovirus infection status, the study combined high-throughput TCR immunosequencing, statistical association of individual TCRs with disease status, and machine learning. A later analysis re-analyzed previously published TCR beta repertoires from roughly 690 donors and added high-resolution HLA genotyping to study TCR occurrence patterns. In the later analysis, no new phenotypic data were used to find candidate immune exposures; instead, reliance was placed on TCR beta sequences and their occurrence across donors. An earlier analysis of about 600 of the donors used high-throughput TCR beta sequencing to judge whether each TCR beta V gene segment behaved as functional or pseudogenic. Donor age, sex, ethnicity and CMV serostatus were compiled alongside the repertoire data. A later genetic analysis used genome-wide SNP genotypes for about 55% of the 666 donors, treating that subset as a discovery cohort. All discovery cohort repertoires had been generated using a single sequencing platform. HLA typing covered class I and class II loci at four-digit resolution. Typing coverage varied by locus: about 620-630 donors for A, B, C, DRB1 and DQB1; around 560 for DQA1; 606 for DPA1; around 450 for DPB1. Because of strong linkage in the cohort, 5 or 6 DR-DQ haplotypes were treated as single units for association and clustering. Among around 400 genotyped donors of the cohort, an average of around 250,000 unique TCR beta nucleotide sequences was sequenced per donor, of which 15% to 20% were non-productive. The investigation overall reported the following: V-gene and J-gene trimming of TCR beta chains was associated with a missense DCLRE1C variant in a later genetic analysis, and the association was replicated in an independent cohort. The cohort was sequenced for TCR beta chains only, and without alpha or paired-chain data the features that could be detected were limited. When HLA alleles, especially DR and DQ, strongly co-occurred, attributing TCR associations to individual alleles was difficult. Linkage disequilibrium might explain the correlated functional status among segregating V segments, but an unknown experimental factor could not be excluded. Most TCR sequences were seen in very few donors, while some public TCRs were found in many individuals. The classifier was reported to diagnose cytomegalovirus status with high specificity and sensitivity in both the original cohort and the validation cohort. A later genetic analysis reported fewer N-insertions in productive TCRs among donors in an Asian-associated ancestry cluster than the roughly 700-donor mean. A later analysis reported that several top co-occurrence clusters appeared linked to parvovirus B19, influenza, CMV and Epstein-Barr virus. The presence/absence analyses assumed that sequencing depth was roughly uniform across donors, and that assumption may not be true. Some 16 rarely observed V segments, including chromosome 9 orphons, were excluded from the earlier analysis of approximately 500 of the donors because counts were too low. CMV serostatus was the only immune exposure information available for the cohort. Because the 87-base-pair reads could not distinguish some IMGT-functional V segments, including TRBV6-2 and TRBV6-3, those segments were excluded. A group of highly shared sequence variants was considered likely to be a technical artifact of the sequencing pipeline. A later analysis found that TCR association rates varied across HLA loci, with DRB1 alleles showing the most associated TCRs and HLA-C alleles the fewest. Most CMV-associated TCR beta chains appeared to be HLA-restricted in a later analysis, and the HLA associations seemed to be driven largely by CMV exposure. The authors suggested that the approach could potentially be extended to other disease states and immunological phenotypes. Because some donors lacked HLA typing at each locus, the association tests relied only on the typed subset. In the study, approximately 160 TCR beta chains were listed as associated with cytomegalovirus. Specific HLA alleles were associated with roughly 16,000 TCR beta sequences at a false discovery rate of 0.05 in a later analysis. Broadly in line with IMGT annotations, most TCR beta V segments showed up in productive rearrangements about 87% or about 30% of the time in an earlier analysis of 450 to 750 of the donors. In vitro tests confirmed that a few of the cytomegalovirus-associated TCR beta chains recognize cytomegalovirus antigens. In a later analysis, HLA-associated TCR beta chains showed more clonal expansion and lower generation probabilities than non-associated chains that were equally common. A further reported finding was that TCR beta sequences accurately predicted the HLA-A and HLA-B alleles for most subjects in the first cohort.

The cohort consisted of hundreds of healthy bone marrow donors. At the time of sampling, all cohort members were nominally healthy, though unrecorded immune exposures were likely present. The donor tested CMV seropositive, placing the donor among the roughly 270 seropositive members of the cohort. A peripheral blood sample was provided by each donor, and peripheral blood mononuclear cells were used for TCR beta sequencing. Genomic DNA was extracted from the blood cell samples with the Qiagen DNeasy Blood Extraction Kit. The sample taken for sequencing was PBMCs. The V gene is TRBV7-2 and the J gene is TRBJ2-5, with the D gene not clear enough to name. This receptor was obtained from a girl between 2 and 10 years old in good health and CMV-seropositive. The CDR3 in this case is CASSLQAAAPSYF. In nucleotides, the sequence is TGTGCCAGCAGCTTACAGGCAGCTGCGCCTTCGTACTTC.